A selection of T cell receptor beta chains follows, all from one sample in a study of shared T cell receptors in the human thymus. Sequenced by immunoSEQ multiplex PCR; TCRdb stores in-frame clones only, minus some. The data show around 340,000 clones, around 93% seen once. Sequenced sample: thymocytes. These receptors all come from a human donor. The CDR3 runs from the conserved cysteine through the conserved F or W. The D gene is left open where the match is weak. Not every row has a clone size; where given, it reads once, few, many or a size class.

d_call: NA
j_call: TRBJ2-7
clone_size: NA
v_call: TRBV4-3
cdr3_nt: TGCGCCAGCAGCCAAACAGACTCATACCTCGGCTACGAGCAGTACTTC
cdr3_aa: CASSQTDSYLGYEQYF

d_call: NA
j_call: TRBJ1-1
clone_size: NA
v_call: TRBV27
cdr3_nt: TGTGCCAGCAGATCTAGAAGGGTTCTGGAGACTGAAGCTTTCTTT
cdr3_aa: CASRSRRVLETEAFF

d_call: NA
j_call: TRBJ2-1
clone_size: NA
v_call: TRBV27
cdr3_nt: TGTGCCAGCAGTTTATGTAAGGAGGATCCTTACAATGAGCAGTTCTTC
cdr3_aa: CASSLCKEDPYNEQFF

d_call: NA
j_call: TRBJ2-5
clone_size: once
v_call: TRBV6-4
cdr3_nt: TGTGCCAGCAGGCCGACAGGGAGGATCCAAGAGACCCAGTACTTC
cdr3_aa: CASRPTGRIQETQYF

d_call: TRBD1
j_call: TRBJ2-7
clone_size: NA
v_call: TRBV27
cdr3_nt: TGTGCCAGCAGTCCGATCCCCGGGACAGCCTACGAGCAGTACTTC
cdr3_aa: CASSPIPGTAYEQYF

d_call: NA
j_call: TRBJ1-5
clone_size: NA
v_call: TRBV15
cdr3_nt: TGTGCCACCAGCAGGCTCCAAACTAAGGGGCCCCAGCATTTT
cdr3_aa: CATSRLQTKGPQHF

d_call: NA
j_call: TRBJ1-1
clone_size: few
v_call: TRBV20-1
cdr3_nt: TGCAGTGCTAAAGGGAACACTGAAGCTTTCTTT
cdr3_aa: CSAKGNTEAFF

d_call: NA
j_call: TRBJ2-6
clone_size: NA
v_call: TRBV11-2
cdr3_nt: TGTGCCAGCCGATCCCTTTATTCGGGGGCCAACGTCCTGACTTTC
cdr3_aa: CASRSLYSGANVLTF

d_call: NA
j_call: TRBJ2-1
clone_size: NA
v_call: TRBV27
cdr3_nt: TGTGCCAGCTCGCTCGGGGAAAACAATGAGCAGTTCTTC
cdr3_aa: CASSLGENNEQFF

d_call: NA
j_call: TRBJ1-5
clone_size: NA
v_call: TRBV27
cdr3_nt: TGTGCCAGCAGTCGGGGCCCTCTTCAGCCCCAGCATTTT
cdr3_aa: CASSRGPLQPQHF

d_call: NA
j_call: TRBJ2-1
clone_size: NA
v_call: TRBV28
cdr3_nt: TGTGCCAGCACCCATTTCCCGGTCCGGGAGACCCCCCACAATGAGCAGTTCTTC
cdr3_aa: CASTHFPVRETPHNEQFF

d_call: NA
j_call: TRBJ1-1
clone_size: NA
v_call: TRBV7-2
cdr3_nt: TGTGCCAGCAGCGTGTCCTCACAGGTTAGGGACGCTTTCTTT
cdr3_aa: CASSVSSQVRDAFF

d_call: NA
j_call: TRBJ1-3
clone_size: NA
v_call: TRBV21-1
cdr3_nt: TGTGCCAGTTCGGCGTACTCTGGAAACACCATATATTTT
cdr3_aa: CASSAYSGNTIYF

d_call: NA
j_call: TRBJ1-2
clone_size: NA
v_call: TRBV4-2
cdr3_nt: TGTGCCAACCATTGCGACTATGGCTACACCTTC
cdr3_aa: CANHCDYGYTF

d_call: NA
j_call: TRBJ1-4
clone_size: NA
v_call: TRBV18
cdr3_nt: TGTGCCAGCTCACCACTGAATGACCGTCTGAGCCACGAAAAACTGTTTTTT
cdr3_aa: CASSPLNDRLSHEKLFF

d_call: NA
j_call: TRBJ1-5
clone_size: once
v_call: TRBV27
cdr3_nt: TGTGCCAGCAGTTTACGGGAACCTGGAAATGGGGGGCAGCCCCAGCATTTT
cdr3_aa: CASSLREPGNGGQPQHF

d_call: TRBD1
j_call: TRBJ2-7
clone_size: NA
v_call: TRBV5-1
cdr3_nt: TGCGCCAGCAGCTTGAGTGGGACAGGGGCCTACGAGCAGTACTTC
cdr3_aa: CASSLSGTGAYEQYF

d_call: TRBD2
j_call: TRBJ2-7
clone_size: NA
v_call: TRBV18
cdr3_nt: TGTGCCAGCTCACCAACCGCGGGAGTAAGCGAGCAGTACTTC
cdr3_aa: CASSPTAGVSEQYF

d_call: NA
j_call: TRBJ2-3
clone_size: NA
v_call: TRBV21-1
cdr3_nt: TGTGCCAGCAGCACAAAGGAAACTAGCGGGAGTCAACATACGCAGTATTTT
cdr3_aa: CASSTKETSGSQHTQYF

d_call: TRBD1
j_call: TRBJ1-5
clone_size: NA
v_call: TRBV28
cdr3_nt: TGTGCCAGCGTTACCGGGACAGCGAATCAGCCCCAGCATTTT
cdr3_aa: CASVTGTANQPQHF

d_call: NA
j_call: TRBJ2-6
clone_size: NA
v_call: TRBV27
cdr3_nt: TGTGCCAGCAGCTACTCGGTGTCTGGGGCCAACGTCCTGACTTTC
cdr3_aa: CASSYSVSGANVLTF

d_call: TRBD2
j_call: TRBJ2-7
clone_size: NA
v_call: TRBV5-4
cdr3_nt: TGTGCCAGCTGGCCGTTCGGGAGGGACTCCTACGAGCAGTACTTC
cdr3_aa: CASWPFGRDSYEQYF

d_call: TRBD2
j_call: TRBJ2-7
clone_size: NA
v_call: TRBV2
cdr3_nt: TGTGCCAGCAGCCCTGCGACTAGCGGGAGAAGTCCCCCGGACTACGAGCAGTACTTC
cdr3_aa: CASSPATSGRSPPDYEQYF

d_call: NA
j_call: TRBJ2-3
clone_size: NA
v_call: TRBV30
cdr3_nt: TGTGCCTGGATGTCAAGGGCAGGCAGGGGCCCAGATACGCAGTATTTT
cdr3_aa: CAWMSRAGRGPDTQYF

d_call: TRBD2
j_call: TRBJ2-1
clone_size: NA
v_call: TRBV19
cdr3_nt: TGTGCCAGTAGTATACTAGCGGGATCGTATGAGCAGTTCTTC
cdr3_aa: CASSILAGSYEQFF

d_call: NA
j_call: TRBJ2-7
clone_size: NA
v_call: TRBV11-2
cdr3_nt: TGTGCCAGCAGCTTCCGGGGCCCCCAACGGGGCTCCTACGAGCAGTACTTC
cdr3_aa: CASSFRGPQRGSYEQYF

d_call: NA
j_call: TRBJ2-2
clone_size: NA
v_call: TRBV7-9
cdr3_nt: TGTGCCAGCAGCTTCGGCAGGGGCTCCGGGGAGCTGTTTTTT
cdr3_aa: CASSFGRGSGELFF

d_call: NA
j_call: TRBJ2-7
clone_size: NA
v_call: TRBV27
cdr3_nt: TGTGCCAGCAGTCCATCGCTACTAGCAAACTCCTACGAGCAGTACTTC
cdr3_aa: CASSPSLLANSYEQYF

d_call: NA
j_call: TRBJ2-5
clone_size: NA
v_call: TRBV27
cdr3_nt: TGTGCCAGCAGTTTCAGAGGGACCCAGTACTTC
cdr3_aa: CASSFRGTQYF

d_call: NA
j_call: TRBJ2-3
clone_size: NA
v_call: TRBV4-3
cdr3_nt: TGCGCCAGCAGCCAAGATCAGCGCCCCCATTCTAGCACAGATACGCAGTATTTT
cdr3_aa: CASSQDQRPHSSTDTQYF

d_call: NA
j_call: TRBJ1-5
clone_size: NA
v_call: TRBV10-3
cdr3_nt: TGTGCCACAGCCGACAGAAAGAATCAGCCCCAGCATTTT
cdr3_aa: CATADRKNQPQHF

d_call: NA
j_call: TRBJ1-4
clone_size: NA
v_call: TRBV28
cdr3_nt: TGTGCCAGCAGTTTCCGGGACACGAATGAAAAACTGTTTTTT
cdr3_aa: CASSFRDTNEKLFF

d_call: NA
j_call: TRBJ2-6
clone_size: NA
v_call: TRBV5-1
cdr3_nt: TGCGCCAGCAGCTTGTGGGGATCTAAAGGTGGCGGGGCCAACGTCCTGACTTTC
cdr3_aa: CASSLWGSKGGGANVLTF

d_call: TRBD1
j_call: TRBJ1-2
clone_size: NA
v_call: TRBV19
cdr3_nt: TGTGCCAGTAGTATACGACAGGGGATCTCAAACTATGGCTACACCTTC
cdr3_aa: CASSIRQGISNYGYTF

d_call: NA
j_call: TRBJ2-1
clone_size: few
v_call: TRBV7-9
cdr3_nt: TGTGCCAGCAGCCCCGTTACTCCGGCCCCCTACAATGAGCAGTTCTTC
cdr3_aa: CASSPVTPAPYNEQFF

d_call: NA
j_call: TRBJ2-2
clone_size: NA
v_call: TRBV6-1
cdr3_nt: TGTGCCAGCATTAGCACCGGGGAGCTGTTTTTT
cdr3_aa: CASISTGELFF

d_call: NA
j_call: TRBJ2-1
clone_size: NA
v_call: TRBV10-3
cdr3_nt: TGTGCCATCAGTGAGTGGGAGAACAATGAGCAGTTCTTC
cdr3_aa: CAISEWENNEQFF

d_call: NA
j_call: TRBJ1-1
clone_size: NA
v_call: TRBV28
cdr3_nt: TGTGCCAGCACCCCGGGGGCCACTGAAGCTTTCTTT
cdr3_aa: CASTPGATEAFF

d_call: NA
j_call: TRBJ1-2
clone_size: NA
v_call: TRBV14
cdr3_nt: TGTGCCAGCAGCCGCCAAGACAGCCACTTGGACGGCTACACCTTC
cdr3_aa: CASSRQDSHLDGYTF

d_call: NA
j_call: TRBJ2-5
clone_size: NA
v_call: TRBV6-5
cdr3_nt: TGTGCCAGCAGTTATTTAGGGGGCCAGTACTTC
cdr3_aa: CASSYLGGQYF

d_call: TRBD1
j_call: TRBJ1-1
clone_size: NA
v_call: TRBV29-1
cdr3_nt: TGCAGCGGCCGAGGACAGGGGACGGGCACTGAAGCTTTCTTT
cdr3_aa: CSGRGQGTGTEAFF

d_call: NA
j_call: TRBJ2-7
clone_size: NA
v_call: TRBV28
cdr3_nt: TGTGCCAGCAGTGATCGCCGCCAGGCCGAGCAGTACTTC
cdr3_aa: CASSDRRQAEQYF

d_call: TRBD2
j_call: TRBJ2-1
clone_size: NA
v_call: TRBV7-2
cdr3_nt: TGTGCCAGCAGCCCGACTAGCCCTTTAGAGCGTGGGGATGAGCAGTTCTTC
cdr3_aa: CASSPTSPLERGDEQFF

d_call: TRBD1
j_call: TRBJ2-3
clone_size: NA
v_call: TRBV7-6
cdr3_nt: TGTGCCAGCAGCTTACCGTTGGGACAGCGCACAGATACGCAGTATTTT
cdr3_aa: CASSLPLGQRTDTQYF

d_call: NA
j_call: TRBJ2-3
clone_size: NA
v_call: TRBV28
cdr3_nt: TGTGCCAGCAGGTCGACTATCAATACGCAGTATTTT
cdr3_aa: CASRSTINTQYF

d_call: TRBD1
j_call: TRBJ1-1
clone_size: once
v_call: TRBV7-9
cdr3_nt: TGTGCCAGCAGCTCCGAAGTGGACAGGGGGCTAGAGGACACTGAAGCTTTCTTT
cdr3_aa: CASSSEVDRGLEDTEAFF

d_call: TRBD1
j_call: TRBJ2-4
clone_size: NA
v_call: TRBV18
cdr3_nt: TGTGCCAGCTCACCTTACGGACAGGTACACGGTGCCAAAAACATTCAGTACTTC
cdr3_aa: CASSPYGQVHGAKNIQYF

d_call: NA
j_call: TRBJ1-5
clone_size: NA
v_call: TRBV6-5
cdr3_nt: TGTGCCAGCAGTTACTCGAGGGGAAGTTCCCAGCATTTT
cdr3_aa: CASSYSRGSSQHF

d_call: NA
j_call: TRBJ2-1
clone_size: NA
v_call: TRBV28
cdr3_nt: TGTGCCAGCAGTTTTCGCGGGGAAAGCCCGTATGAGCAGTTCTTC
cdr3_aa: CASSFRGESPYEQFF

d_call: NA
j_call: TRBJ1-2
clone_size: once
v_call: TRBV5-1
cdr3_nt: TGCGCCAGCAGCTTGGGCTCCCCTGACGCGGGTTCTAACTATGGCTACACCTTC
cdr3_aa: CASSLGSPDAGSNYGYTF

d_call: NA
j_call: TRBJ2-2
clone_size: NA
v_call: TRBV9
cdr3_nt: TGTGCCAGCACCCCCGGGGGGCCCAACACCGGGGAGCTGTTTTTT
cdr3_aa: CASTPGGPNTGELFF

d_call: NA
j_call: TRBJ2-1
clone_size: NA
v_call: TRBV7-3
cdr3_nt: TGTGCCAGCAGCTTAAATCAGTGGACTCAACGAGTCGACGATGAGCAGTTCTTC
cdr3_aa: CASSLNQWTQRVDDEQFF

d_call: TRBD2
j_call: TRBJ2-1
clone_size: NA
v_call: TRBV19
cdr3_nt: TGTGCCAGTAGTAAGGCGGGAGGGCTGGAGGTTGAGCAGTTCTTC
cdr3_aa: CASSKAGGLEVEQFF

d_call: TRBD2
j_call: TRBJ2-1
clone_size: NA
v_call: TRBV4-2
cdr3_nt: TGTGCCAGCGGAGAATTCGGGACTAGCGGGAGAAGAAGGAACTACAATGAGCAGTTCTTC
cdr3_aa: CASGEFGTSGRRRNYNEQFF